The rows below give T cell receptor beta chains drawn from one sample of a study of blood T cell repertoires in COVID-19. Only in-frame clones appear in the TCRdb table, and some are missing; sequencing was by immunoSEQ multiplex PCR. Among 60,000 to 70,000 clones listed, 80% to 85% were seen once. Sequencing input: peripheral blood. These receptor sequences come from a man aged 50-60 years with active COVID-19. CDR3s include the opening cysteine and the closing phenylalanine or tryptophan. The D gene is left open where the match is weak. Clone size is given for some rows only: seen once, a few or many times, or a class if the clone is expanded.

v_gene	j_gene	d_gene	abundance	CDR3nt	CDR3aa
TRBV6-4	TRBJ1-1	-	-	TGTGCCAGCTCCTTTGGCCCGGGGACTGAAGCTTTCTTT	CASSFGPGTEAFF
TRBV7-2	TRBJ2-7	-	-	TGTGCCAGCAGCCCCAACGCCCTGAGCTCCTACGAGCAGTACTTC	CASSPNALSSYEQYF
TRBV7-2	TRBJ2-1	-	-	TGTGCCAGCAGCTTAATAACAGGGTGGAATGAGCAGTTCTTC	CASSLITGWNEQFF
TRBV7-9	TRBJ2-3	-	-	TGTGCCAGCAGCGCCCCCGTACGGGGTCTCATGGATACGCAGTATTTT	CASSAPVRGLMDTQYF
TRBV30	TRBJ1-2	TRBD1	once	TGTGCCTGGGAATACAGGGGATCGGGCTACACCTTC	CAWEYRGSGYTF
TRBV6-4	TRBJ2-6	-	-	TGTGCCAGCAGCCGCGAACCGCAGGGAGGAAGGGCCAACGTCCTGACTTTC	CASSREPQGGRANVLTF
TRBV27	TRBJ2-1	-	-	TGTGCCAGCAGGGAGGGGTACAATGAGCAGTTCTTC	CASREGYNEQFF
TRBV19	TRBJ2-5	-	once	TGTGCCAGTAGTATAGTTTCCAGGCGCCAAGAGACCCAGTACTTC	CASSIVSRRQETQYF
TRBV5-6	TRBJ1-2	-	once	TGTGCCAGCTACAAGATCAACTATGGCTACACCTTC	CASYKINYGYTF
TRBV27	TRBJ2-1	-	-	TGTGCCAGCAGTTTACGGGGGGCCGCCTACAATGAGCAGTTCTTC	CASSLRGAAYNEQFF
TRBV7-9	TRBJ2-5	-	-	TGTGCCAGCAGCTTTGAGGGTAGGGAGACCCAGTACTTC	CASSFEGRETQYF
TRBV5-6	TRBJ2-5	TRBD1	-	TGTGCCAGCAGCTTGAGACAGGGCTTCCAAGAGACCCAGTACTTC	CASSLRQGFQETQYF
TRBV12-3/TRBV12-4	TRBJ1-1	-	-	TGTGCCAGCAGTCCGAGGACAGTAGAAGCTTTCTTT	CASSPRTVEAFF
TRBV12-5	TRBJ2-5	-	-	TGTGCTAGTGCCCCGATCGGGATGGAAGAGACCCAGTACTTC	CASAPIGMEETQYF
TRBV3-1/TRBV3-2	TRBJ2-7	-	-	TGTGCCAGCAGCCAAGTGGAGGGCGAGCAGTACTTC	CASSQVEGEQYF
TRBV14	TRBJ1-1	-	-	TGTGCCAGCAGCCAAGATTCAGCTGAAGCTTTCTTT	CASSQDSAEAFF
TRBV2	TRBJ2-7	TRBD2	-	TGTGCCAGCAGTGAATCCATTAGCGGGGGAACCTACGAGCAGTACTTC	CASSESISGGTYEQYF
TRBV5-6	TRBJ2-1	-	-	TGTGCCAGCAGCTTGGAAGTGGGAGAGGAGCAGTTCTTC	CASSLEVGEEQFF
TRBV7-2	TRBJ2-7	TRBD2	-	TGTGCCAGCAGCTCCCCGGGGACTAGCGGGGGGACGCGCTACGAGCAGTACTTC	CASSSPGTSGGTRYEQYF
TRBV6-5	TRBJ1-2	TRBD1	-	TGTGCCAGCAGTTCCCGGGACAGGGAATATTCTGGCTACACCTTC	CASSSRDREYSGYTF
TRBV14	TRBJ1-6	-	-	TGTGCCAGCAGCCAAGAGATCGGTAGAAATAATTCACCCCTCCACTTT	CASSQEIGRNNSPLHF
TRBV6-5	TRBJ1-6	TRBD1	-	TGTGCCAGCAGTTTCGACAGGGGTTCCAATTCACCCCTCCACTTT	CASSFDRGSNSPLHF
TRBV24-1	TRBJ2-2	TRBD1	-	TGTGCCACCAGTGATTCTCGGACAGGGCCCACCGGGGAGCTGTTTTTT	CATSDSRTGPTGELFF